A selection of T cell receptor beta chains follows, all from one sample in a study of OX40 agonist ivuxolimab in advanced cancers. Data came from immunoSEQ multiplex PCR; TCRdb stores just in-frame clones and leaves some out. The repertoire consists of approximately 68,000 clones, with roughly 90% occurring once and the leading ten covering roughly 10%. Here the sequenced sample was CD4+ or CD8+ T cells sorted from blood, taken in a trial of the OX40 agonist ivuxolimab. These receptors were collected from an adult with an advanced solid tumor such as melanoma, head and neck, liver or kidney cancer. Each CDR3 is given with its conserved first and last residue. The D gene is left open where the match is weak. Clone sizes are given selectively: once, few, many, or a class where the clone is expanded.

v_call	clone_size	d_call	cdr3_length	j_call	cdr3_aa	cdr3_nt
TRBV13	.	TRBD1	15	TRBJ1-4	CASSQGQGTNEKLFF	TGTGCCAGCAGCCAGGGACAGGGAACTAATGAAAAACTGTTTTTT
TRBV30	once	TRBD1	18	TRBJ2-2	CAWSVLPTGERNTGELFF	TGTGCCTGGAGTGTACTTCCCACAGGGGAAAGGAACACCGGGGAGCTGTTTTTT
TRBV5-1	.	.	12	TRBJ2-7	CASSHPSYEQYF	TGCGCCAGCAGTCACCCCTCCTACGAGCAGTACTTC
TRBV11-2	.	TRBD2	13	TRBJ2-7	CASSPGLAYEQYF	TGTGCCAGCAGTCCGGGACTAGCCTACGAGCAGTACTTC
TRBV11-2	.	TRBD1	16	TRBJ2-1	CASSLAGTGSYNEQFF	TGTGCCAGCAGCTTGGCCGGGACAGGGTCCTACAATGAGCAGTTCTTC
TRBV5-1	.	TRBD2	14	TRBJ2-7	CASSSTSGAYEQYF	TGCGCCAGCAGCTCGACTAGCGGGGCATACGAGCAGTACTTC
TRBV5-6	.	TRBD1	17	TRBJ1-1	CASSPLGDRGSDTEAFF	TGTGCCAGCAGCCCACTGGGGGACAGGGGGTCGGACACTGAAGCTTTCTTT
TRBV13	.	TRBD2	14	TRBJ2-7	CASSSGGTPGEQYF	TGTGCCAGCAGCAGCGGGGGGACGCCTGGCGAGCAGTACTTC
TRBV7-2	.	TRBD1	16	TRBJ2-7	CASSYPGQTISYEQYF	TGTGCCAGCAGCTACCCGGGACAGACTATCTCCTACGAGCAGTACTTC
TRBV7-2	.	.	13	TRBJ2-5	CASSPLGGETQYF	TGTGCCAGCAGCCCACTGGGGGGAGAGACCCAGTACTTC
TRBV2	.	TRBD2	17	TRBJ2-5	CASTGGTSGGAQETQYF	TGTGCCAGCACCGGAGGGACTAGCGGGGGGGCCCAAGAGACCCAGTACTTC
TRBV4-3	once	TRBD1	15	TRBJ2-1	CASSLAGTVYNEQFF	TGCGCCAGCAGCCTCGCCGGGACAGTGTACAATGAGCAGTTCTTC
TRBV11-2	once	.	13	TRBJ2-1	CASSLFSYNEQFF	TGTGCCAGCAGCTTATTTTCCTACAATGAGCAGTTCTTC
TRBV4-1	.	TRBD1	15	TRBJ1-5	CASSQGTGEGQPQHF	TGCGCCAGCAGCCAAGGGACAGGCGAGGGTCAGCCCCAGCATTTT